This T cell receptor beta chain was retrieved from a study of graft-versus-host responses after intestinal transplantation. Points on this clone: Its antigen is currently unknown.

Profiled with immunoSEQ multiplex PCR; TCRdb holds only in-frame clones, not every one. The sample holds tens of thousands of clones; around 94% are singletons and the top ten take 0.2% to 0.25%. This CDR3 region has 13 residues. The germline gives CDR1 SGHVS, CDR2 FQNEAQ. Trimming left V 5 bases short and J 4 bases short, with 9 bases between. The rearrangement uses TRBV7-8 and TRBJ1-5; TRBD1 might be the D (6 bases). Specimen: unstimulated CD4+ T cells sorted from spleen or lymph node cells, collected before transplant. The receptor's source is a human donor who was the organ donor for an intestinal transplant. The CDR3 nucleotides read TGTGCCAGCAGCGCGGACAGAAATCAGCCCCAGCATTTT. Its translation: CASSADRNQPQHF.